The clone carrying this T cell receptor beta chain was seen once. What it binds is unknown. Some clones are missing from TCRdb's copy, which holds only in-frame ones; the method was immunoSEQ multiplex PCR. The data show nearly 95,000 clones, roughly nine tenths seen once. Investigators merged groups given second doses at roughly 4 or roughly 12 weeks. With 2 bases removed from V and 1 base from J, the gap between germline ends came to 7 bases. The V gene's germline CDR1 is SGHDT and CDR2 YYEEEE. The CDR3 runs 14 residues. This sample was taken from a study of T cell responses to AZD1222 COVID-19 vaccine. Findings and limits, study-wide: Most donors were white British and more were female, and clonal diversity was possibly underestimated. Breadth and depth of Spike-specific TCRs rose after two AZD1222 doses.

The chain joins TRBV5-6 to TRBJ1-3, with unresolved D. The clonotype comes from an adult who received the AZD1222 COVID-19 vaccine. Material: peripheral blood, obtained 28 days after the second AZD1222 dose. For the CDR3, the DNA is TGTGCCAGCAGCTTTTATCGTTCTGGAAACACCATATATTTT. Its translation is CASSFYRSGNTIYF. The variable domain in full, with the rest retrieved from reference TRBV5-6 and TRBJ1-3, is DAGVTQSPTHLIKTRGQQVTLRCSPKSGHDTVSWYQQALGQGPQFIFQYYEEEERQRGNFPDRFSGHQFPNYSSELNVNALLLGDSALYLCASSFYRSGNTIYFGEGSWLTVV.